This entry is about one TCR beta chain. Its antigen is unidentified. The CDR3 loop spans 14 amino acids. Trimming stripped 6 bases from V and 0 bases from J, with 13 bases between. CDR1 and CDR2 from the germline V gene are SGDLS and YYNGEE. The data stem from a study of vaccination and CD4 T cells after COVID-19. As to treatment: approximately 10-day PBMC culture with coronavirus spike peptide pools or control peptides (ViraFEST assay). Any prior SARS-CoV-2 infection was absent in healthy vaccine recipients, as negative nucleocapsid antibodies before and after vaccination showed. An Oncomine TCR Beta short-read assay was used to sequence the DNA from cultured CD4+ T cells. Each CDR3 protein is one row after TCRdb ran MiXCR on the PCR reads. This repertoire shows about 13,000 distinct CDR3 sequences, 27% found once; its top ten account for under 35%.

This rearrangement joins TRBV9 to TRBJ2-7, with D maybe TRBD2 (6 bases). The receptor's source is a human donor who received a COVID-19 vaccine. The source material was CD4+ T cells from blood, cultured in vitro, sampled before SARS-CoV-2 vaccination. The CDR3 DNA reads TGTGCCAGCAACCGCGGGGTGAGCTCCTACGAGCAGTACTTC. This codes for CASNRGVSSYEQYF. Together with reference TRBV9 and TRBJ2-7, the CDR3 gives the full variable domain: DSGVTQTPKHLITATGQRVTLRCSPRSGDLSVYWYQQSLDQGLQFLIQYYNGEERAKGNILERFSAQQFPDLHSELNLSSLELGDSALYFCASNRGVSSYEQYFGPGTRLTVT.